This T cell receptor beta chain was captured in a study of shared clonotypes between healthy human individuals. Study outcomes and limitations: Deeper or shallower sequencing was expected to change how clonotypes are shared among donors. Sampling included only blood; tissue repertoires likely differ. Relative to their counterparts shared across all four donors, non-shared clonotypes exhibited diminished generation probabilities. The low donor count limited represented genetic and exposure-history diversity.

In the naive CD8 group, cells lacked CD45RO and were positively selected for CCR7, so terminally differentiated effector memory CD45RA+ cells were left out. To note about this clone: The antigen remains undetermined.

The CDR3 length is 12 residues. CDR1 LGHNT and CDR2 FRNRAP come from the germline V gene. V was pared by 7 bases and J by 6 bases, with 2 bases of the junction left unmatched. The data were produced by immunoSEQ multiplex PCR, yet TCRdb's version contains in-frame clones alone and is incomplete. The sample lists a few million clones; 93% were seen once. This TCR came from a man between 18 and 35 years old in good health. Some clones in this sample may be carry-over from other donors' samples. The chain combines TRBV12-5 with TRBJ2-1, with 8 bases fitting TRBD2. Sequencing used naive CD8+ T cells from PBMCs. CDR3 DNA: TGTGCTAGTGTGAGCGGGGGCAATGAGCAGTTCTTC. This sequence encodes CASVSGGNEQFF.